One T cell receptor (beta chain) is described in this entry. Other DNA sequences in the sample encode the same CDR3. This sample was taken from a study of blood T cell repertoires in COVID-19. Study details: COVID-19 samples from acute and convalescent phases originated in the United States, Italy and Spain.

The method was immunoSEQ multiplex PCR; TCRdb's version includes in-frame clones alone and lacks a portion of them. The table shows tens of thousands of clones, with about 85% occurring only once. CDR1 is LNHDA and CDR2 is SQIVND in the germline V gene (reference sequence). Trimming cost V 1 base and J 3 bases, with 12 bases left between them. The CDR3 extends over 15 amino acids. This TCR came from a man between 65 and 80 years old with acute or convalescent COVID-19. Sequencing was done on a sample of peripheral blood. J is TRBJ1-1 and V is TRBV19; D unclear. CDR3 bases: TGTGCCAGTAGTATAGGGGTTCGGAGGGACACTGAAGCTTTCTTT. Translation gives CASSIGVRRDTEAFF.